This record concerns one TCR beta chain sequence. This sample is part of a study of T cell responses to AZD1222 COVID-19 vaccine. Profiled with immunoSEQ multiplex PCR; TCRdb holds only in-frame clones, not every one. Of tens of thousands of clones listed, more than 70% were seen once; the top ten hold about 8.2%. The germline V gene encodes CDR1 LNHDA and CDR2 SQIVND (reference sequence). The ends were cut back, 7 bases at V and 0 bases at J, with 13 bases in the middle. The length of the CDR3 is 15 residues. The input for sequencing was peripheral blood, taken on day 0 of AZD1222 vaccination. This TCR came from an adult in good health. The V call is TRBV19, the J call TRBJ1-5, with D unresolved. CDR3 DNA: TGTGCCAGTATCGGCGGTCATTTTAGCAATCAGCCCCAGCATTTT. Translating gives CASIGGHFSNQPQHF. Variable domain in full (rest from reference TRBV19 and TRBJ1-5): DGGITQSPKYLFRKEGQNVTLSCEQNLNHDAMYWYRQDPGQGLRLIYYSQIVNDFQKGDIAEGYSVSREKKESFPLTVTSAQKNPTAFYLCASIGGHFSNQPQHFGDGTRLSIL.